These T cell receptor beta chains were read from a single sample in a study of identical twins. TCRdb redid the calling of the 5' RACE reads with MiXCR, one entry per CDR3 protein. The table records some 900,000 distinct CDR3 sequences, more than 9% of them present only once. Another study also made use of these data, one on yellow fever vaccine responses in identical twins.

The source material was PBMCs. Source of these receptors: a woman between 18 and 29 years old in good health. Each CDR3 is given with its conserved first and last residue. A D gene is named only where the DNA matches it firmly. The size field is filled for only some rows; it gives once, few, many or a size class.

D gene,clone size,CDR3 length,J gene,V gene,CDR3 DNA,CDR3 protein
TRBD2,many,16,TRBJ2-7,TRBV10-3,TGTGCCATCACCCAGACTAGCGGGAGGGGGCCGGATGAGCAGTACTTC,CAITQTSGRGPDEQYF
TRBD2,once,16,TRBJ2-5,TRBV12-3/TRBV12-4,TGTGCCAGCAGCCTCACTAGCGGGAAAGTGGGGGAGACCCAGTACTTC,CASSLTSGKVGETQYF
NA,many,15,TRBJ2-6,TRBV28,TGTGCCAGCAGTTTACTAGGTTCTGGGGCCAACGTCCTGACTTTC,CASSLLGSGANVLTF
TRBD1,many,15,TRBJ2-2,TRBV12-3/TRBV12-4,TGTGCCAGCAGCCCCACGACAGGGGCAACCGGGGAGCTGTTTTTT,CASSPTTGATGELFF
TRBD1,NA,13,TRBJ2-7,TRBV20-1,TGCAGTGCTTGGGACAGGGGGCGCCGGGAGCAGTACTTC,CSAWDRGRREQYF
TRBD2,NA,16,TRBJ2-7,TRBV10-3,TGTGCCATCAGTGAGTCGGTACTAGCGGGAGTCGGCGAGCAGTACTTC,CAISESVLAGVGEQYF
NA,many,11,TRBJ1-1,TRBV29-1,TGCAGCATAACAGGGAACACTGAAGCTTTCTTT,CSITGNTEAFF
NA,many,17,TRBJ2-1,TRBV10-3,TGTGCCATCAGTGAGTCGACCCGGGACGGGAAATACAATGAGCAGTTCTTC,CAISESTRDGKYNEQFF
TRBD1,few,17,TRBJ2-3,TRBV20-1,TGCAGTGCTCTCCGAGGACAGGGGAACCGTATCACAGATACGCAGTATTTT,CSALRGQGNRITDTQYF
NA,few,14,TRBJ2-7,TRBV15,TGTGCCACCAGCAAAGACAGGAGCTCCTACGAGCAGTACTTC,CATSKDRSSYEQYF
TRBD2,few,17,TRBJ2-1,TRBV6-5,TGTGCCAGCAGTTATCGGACTAGCGGGGGGTCCTACAATGAGCAGTTCTTC,CASSYRTSGGSYNEQFF